These 27 T cell receptor beta chains originate from one sample sequenced in a study of regulatory T cells in long-lasting Graves disease. Indicated time point: persistent/refractory GD, antithyroid drugs over 5 years with positive TRAb. Generation of the TCR library employed RNA extracted from PBMCs. Through Arm-PCR of CDR3 regions and iRepertoire HTBI primers, TCR beta libraries were built. TCRdb re-called the multiplex PCR reads through MiXCR, storing one row per CDR3 protein. The sample has hundreds of thousands of distinct CDR3 sequences, around 30% seen once; the top ten hold about 42%. Specimen: peripheral blood mononuclear cells (PBMCs), collected when the disease was refractory, from a patient treated with antithyroid drugs. The receptors stem from a female donor with Graves disease.

This clonotype has at least ten counts. This sequence joins TRBV28 and TRBJ1-1; 11 bases map to TRBD1. With 2 bases clipped from V and 3 bases from J, the junction kept 8 bases outside the gene matches. Germline CDR1 reads MDHEN; CDR2 reads SYDVKM. The CDR3 has 17 residues. The CDR3 nucleotides read TGTGCCAGCAGTTTACACCGGGACAGGGGGTGGCACACTGAAGCTTTCTTT. Its protein is CASSLHRDRGWHTEAFF.

There are a few counts of this clonotype. The chain joins TRBV5-6 to TRBJ1-2; D possibly corresponds to TRBD1 (6 bases). The CDR3 loop spans 14 amino acids. Per the germline V gene, CDR1 is SGHDT and CDR2 is YYEEEE. V lost 6 bases and J 4 bases, leaving 16 bases between the germline ends. The CDR3 coding sequence is TGTGCCAGCAACCCACGGGGAGGGGGCTATGGCTACACCTTC. This sequence encodes CASNPRGGGYGYTF.

This clonotype has ten or more counts. CDR3: CASKSRQGAQKGYSNQPQHF. In DNA form, the CDR3 reads TGTGCCAGCAAATCCCGACAGGGGGCTCAGAAAGGGTATAGCAATCAGCCCCAGCATTTT. The J gene is TRBJ1-5, the V gene TRBV28, with 10 nucleotides matching TRBD1. The V gene end was trimmed by 7 bases and the J gene end by 0 bases; junction bases not matched to a gene: 18. The CDR3 consists of 20 residues. CDR1 and CDR2 from the germline V gene are MDHEN and SYDVKM.

The CDR3 DNA follows: TGTGCCCGGAAAGCGCGGAGGGCGAACACTGAAGCTTTCTTT. It encodes CARKARRANTEAFF. The chain links TRBV30 to TRBJ1-1; D not certain. Germline CDR1 and CDR2: GTSNPN and SVGIG (reference sequence). The ends were cut back, 8 bases at V and 1 base at J, with 17 bases in the middle. The CDR3 is made up of 14 amino acids.

The rearrangement uses TRBV5-6 and TRBJ2-3, with D possibly being TRBD2 (6 bases). Germline CDR1 and CDR2: SGHDT and YYEEEE. Trimming removed 1 base at V and 5 bases at J, with 26 bases between. The CDR3 runs 19 residues. The CDR3 region has the DNA TGTGCCAGCAGCTTGCCAGCGGGCCTTGGAGGCACCATGGGAGATACGCAGTATTTT. Translation gives CASSLPAGLGGTMGDTQYF.

This rearrangement joins TRBV27 to TRBJ2-7; D may be TRBD1 (6 bases). V shed 1 base and J shed 6 bases, with 19 bases lying between them. There are 16 residues in the CDR3. CDR1 is MNHEY and CDR2 is SMNVEV in the germline V gene (reference sequence). CDR3 nucleotide sequence: TGTGCCAGCAGTTTATACCGGGACACAGTGGGCTCCGAGCAGTACTTC. Protein product: CASSLYRDTVGSEQYF.

V gene TRBV18 combines with J gene TRBJ1-4, with 8 bases identical to TRBD1. Germline loops: CDR1 KGHSH, CDR2 LQKENI. V lost 3 bases and J lost 6; bases outside the gene matches: 6. The CDR3 is 15 amino acids. CDR3 amino acids: CASSPTGGTDEKLFF. Here the CDR3 DNA reads TGTGCCAGCTCACCTACAGGGGGGACGGATGAAAAACTGTTTTTT.

This clonotype appeared many times. The chain employs TRBV28 and TRBJ1-5, with 9 bases lining up with TRBD1. CDR1 and CDR2 from the germline V gene are MDHEN and SYDVKM. The CDR3 sequence is 16 residues long. V was pared by 6 bases and J by 6 bases, with 12 bases of the junction left unmatched. The CDR3: CASSETGQGLVQPQHF. The CDR3 bases are TGTGCCAGCAGCGAAACCGGACAGGGGTTGGTTCAGCCCCAGCATTTT.

Only a few counts were recorded for this clonotype. The chain couples TRBV6-1 to TRBJ2-5, with a tentative D call TRBD1 (6 bases). CDR1 is MNHNS and CDR2 is SASEGT in the germline V gene. The V end was cut by 6 bases, the J end by 5 bases, with 19 bases between. The CDR3 is made up of 15 amino acids. In nucleotides, the CDR3 is TGTGCCAGCAGCCCCAGGGGCTCGGTCCAGGAGACCCAGTACTTC. It codes for CASSPRGSVQETQYF.

Concerning this clonotype itself: The junction and the germline gene differ at one end; a read error may be behind it. CDR3 residues: CVSSIVGTRNTEAFF. CDR3 bases: TGTGTCAGTAGTATAGTTGGGACTCGAAACACTGAAGCTTTCTTT. The chain joins TRBV19 to TRBJ1-1, with a tentative D call TRBD1 (5 bases). CDR1 LNHDA and CDR2 SQIVND come from the germline V gene (reference sequence). The CDR3 length is 15 residues.

This clonotype appeared many times. The chain employs TRBV28 and TRBJ1-2, with a possible D match to TRBD1 (5 bases). Trimming cost V 7 bases and J 6 bases, with 18 bases left between them. This CDR3 contains 14 residues. CDR1 and CDR2 (germline): MDHEN, SYDVKM. The CDR3 sequence: CASTPYAGGNGYTF. CDR3 DNA sequence: TGTGCCAGCACTCCCTACGCCGGGGGGAATGGCTACACCTTC.

The table lists this clonotype with a few counts. Given the absence of the conserved phenylalanine or tryptophan at the CDR3 end, a read error is likely. This chain connects TRBV3-1 to TRBJ1-2; D remains ambiguous. The V end was cut by 1 base, the J end by 6 bases, with 15 bases between. The germline CDR1 and CDR2 sequences are LGHDT and YNNKEL (reference sequence). The CDR3 runs to 15 residues. The chain's CDR3 is CASSQAFDGENGYTL. CDR3 DNA sequence: TGTGCCAGCAGCCAAGCTTTTGACGGAGAGAATGGCTACACCCTC.

This chain uses TRBV9 with TRBJ1-2, with 7 positions matching TRBD1. Trimming at V came to 4 bases and at J to 8 bases, leaving 17 bases not matched to a gene. This CDR3 region has 16 residues. The germline V gene has CDR1 SGDLS and CDR2 YYNGEE. DNA for the CDR3: TGTGCCAGCAGCCAAGTTCTATCGAAACAGGGGAGAGGCTACACCTTC. Its translation: CASSQVLSKQGRGYTF.

This clonotype was picked up a small number of times. The chain recombines TRBV2 with TRBJ1-4; the match to TRBD1 covers 8 bases. CDR3 length: 15 amino acids. CDR1 is SNHLY and CDR2 is FYNNEI in the germline V gene. Trimming cost V 1 base and J 6 bases; bases outside gene matches: 4. The CDR3 region has the DNA TGTGCCAGCAGTGAAGGGCAGGGGGCTTATGAAAAACTGTTTTTT. Residues: CASSEGQGAYEKLFF.

The chain couples TRBV6-1 to TRBJ1-1; 8 bases line up with TRBD1. Germline lookup yields CDR1 MNHNS and CDR2 SASEGT. This CDR3 has 15 residues. Losses at the gene ends were 3 bases for V and 2 bases for J; bases not matched to a gene: 5. CDR3 bases: TGTGCCAGCAGTGAGATGACAGGGGCCAACACTGAAGCTTTCTTT. It yields the protein CASSEMTGANTEAFF.

The chain links TRBV13 to TRBJ2-7; 11 bases fit TRBD2. The length of the CDR3 is 14 residues. Germline CDR1 reads PRHDT; CDR2 reads FYEKMQ (reference sequence). After removal of 5 bases from V and 5 bases from J, the junction contained 5 bases not matched to a gene. The CDR3 nucleotides are TGTGCCAGCAGCACAACTAGCGGGAGCCACGAGCAGTACTTC. Protein product: CASSTTSGSHEQYF.

This chain connects TRBV11-3 to TRBJ2-3, with TRBD1 matching 7 bases. CDR1 and CDR2 (germline): SGHNT, YENEEA. J was trimmed by 1 base and V by 5 bases; bases with no gene match: 6. This CDR3 region has 15 residues. In DNA form, the CDR3 reads TGTGCCAGCAGCGGCCGGGACAGTCGCACAGATACGCAGTATTTT. It codes for CASSGRDSRTDTQYF.

This chain joins TRBV3-1 and TRBJ1-1; tentatively, D is TRBD1 (5 bases). The ends were cut back, 2 bases at V and 7 bases at J, with 11 bases in the middle. Germline V CDR1 and CDR2: LGHDT, YNNKEL (reference sequence). This CDR3 spans 13 amino acids. The CDR3 DNA reads TGTGCCAGCAGCCAAAAAGGTCAGGGTGAAGCTTTCTTT. Its translation: CASSQKGQGEAFF.

This clonotype was seen a handful of times. The chain uses TRBV13 and TRBJ2-7; D may correspond to TRBD1 or TRBD2 (5 bases each). This CDR3 is built from 14 residues. V lost 2 bases, J lost 2 bases, and 10 bases lay in between. CDR1 is PRHDT and CDR2 is FYEKMQ in the germline V gene (reference sequence). CDR3 protein: CASSLKGTTYEQYF. CDR3 coding DNA: TGTGCCAGCAGCTTAAAGGGGACCACCTACGAGCAGTACTTC.

There are a few counts of this clonotype. The gene calls are TRBV11-2 and TRBJ2-7; no reliable D call. This CDR3 region has 14 residues. V was clipped by 0 bases and J by 4 bases, with 10 bases between them. Germline CDR1 and CDR2: SGHAT and FQNNGV. This CDR3 reads CASSLEGLRYEQYF. Here the CDR3 DNA reads TGTGCCAGCAGCTTAGAAGGGTTAAGGTACGAGCAGTACTTC.

The chain employs TRBV19 and TRBJ1-5; 8 nucleotides align to TRBD1. The CDR3 contains 15 residues. Trimming at V came to 8 bases and at J to 1 base, leaving 7 bases not matched to a gene. Germline V gives CDR1 LNHDA, CDR2 SQIVND (reference sequence). The CDR3 region is CASLDRASSNQPQHF. DNA of the CDR3: TGTGCCAGTTTGGACAGGGCATCGAGCAATCAGCCCCAGCATTTT.

On this clonotype itself: The junction does not match germline at one end; this may be a read error. The J gene is TRBJ1-1, the V gene TRBV28, with 8 bases matching TRBD1. CDR3 length equals 15 residues. Per the germline V gene, CDR1 is MDHEN and CDR2 is SYDVKM. As DNA, the CDR3 is TGTGCCAGCGGTTTTATACAGGGGGGGAACACTGAAGCTTTCTTT. Translated, it gives CASGFIQGGNTEAFF.

This clonotype was seen many times. This rearrangement joins TRBV7-2 to TRBJ1-2; D unclear. The CDR3 spans 13 residues. The V end lost 5 bases, the J end lost 4 bases, and 11 bases lay between the germline ends. Germline CDR1 SGHTA, CDR2 FQGNSA. The CDR3 loop reads CASSPRLGYGYTF. The CDR3 nucleotides are TGTGCCAGCAGCCCGAGACTTGGCTATGGCTACACCTTC.

At least ten counts were recorded for this clonotype. V usage is TRBV27 and J usage is TRBJ1-1, with D perhaps matching TRBD1 (5 bases). Germline V gene data show CDR1 as MNHEY and CDR2 as SMNVEV (reference sequence). Deletions cut 0 bases from V and 5 bases from J, with 13 bases between. This CDR3 contains 15 residues. CDR3 sequence (DNA): TGTGCCAGCAGTTTATCGCAGGGTACCTGGACTGAAGCTTTCTTT. Amino acids: CASSLSQGTWTEAFF.

The genes are TRBV4-1 and TRBJ2-2, with D perhaps assigned TRBD1 or TRBD2 (6 bases each). The CDR3 length is 16 residues. The V end lost 0 bases, the J end lost 1 base, and 9 bases lay between the germline ends. Germline CDR1 MGHRA, CDR2 YSYEKL. Here the CDR3 reads CASSQEGGWNTGELFF. The CDR3, as DNA: TGCGCCAGCAGCCAAGAGGGGGGCTGGAACACCGGGGAGCTGTTTTTT.

The CDR3 region has the DNA TGTGCCAGCAGTGAAAACCCAGGGGCCTACGAGCAGTACTTC. Protein sequence: CASSENPGAYEQYF. The chain links TRBV6-1 to TRBJ2-7, with D possibly being TRBD1 (6 bases). The CDR3 has 14 amino acids. Trimming pared 2 bases from V and 2 bases from J, leaving 10 bases between. Per germline, CDR1 MNHNS and CDR2 SASEGT.

The CDR3 region is CASSFFSGHFSGAFF. In DNA, the CDR3 is TGTGCCAGCAGTTTCTTTTCAGGGCATTTCTCAGGAGCTTTCTTT. V gene TRBV6-5 combines with J gene TRBJ1-1, with TRBD1 as a possible D gene (5 bases). V was pared by 4 bases and J by 10 bases, with 22 bases between. The CDR3 contains 15 residues. CDR1 MNHEY and CDR2 SVGAGI come from the germline V gene.